A single sample gave rise to the 27 T cell receptor beta chains below, sequenced in a study of T cells after yellow fever vaccination. MiXCR was run by TCRdb on the 5' RACE reads, yielding one entry per CDR3 protein. The repertoire holds 200,000 to 300,000 distinct CDR3 sequences, with approximately 3.6% as singletons. Here the sequenced sample was PBMCs, taken 15 days after the yellow fever booster vaccination. These receptors were collected from a man in his late teens or twenties who received the YFV17D yellow fever vaccine.

This clonotype was seen a handful of times. V gene TRBV7-3 combines with J gene TRBJ2-1; TRBD2 matches 12 bases. CDR3 size: 15 residues. J lost 8 bases, V lost 5 bases, and 7 bases had no gene match. The V gene's germline CDR1 is SGHTA and CDR2 FQGTGA. CDR3 DNA: TGTGCCAGCAGCCATCTAGCGGGGGGGGTTGATGAGCAGTTCTTC. Its protein is CASSHLAGGVDEQFF.

The table lists this clonotype with many counts. V usage is TRBV12-3 or TRBV12-4 and J usage is TRBJ2-2; D perhaps matches TRBD2 (5 bases). This CDR3 has 15 residues. The ends were cut back, 5 bases at V and 0 bases at J, with 10 bases in the middle. The CDR3, as DNA: TGTGCCAGCAGTCAGACTACTCCGAACACCGGGGAGCTGTTTTTT. Protein product: CASSQTTPNTGELFF.

CDR3 in amino acids: CASSRISRGDYGYTF. The CDR3, as DNA: TGTGCCAGCAGCCGGATATCCCGGGGAGACTATGGCTACACCTTC. This rearrangement joins TRBV5-6 to TRBJ1-2; D not resolved. Trimming removed 4 bases from V and 3 bases from J, with 16 bases in between. Germline V gives CDR1 SGHDT, CDR2 YYEEEE. The CDR3 is 15 amino acids.

This clonotype has a count of ten or more. CDR3 in amino acids: CASSLLGGANQPQHF. Written as DNA, the CDR3 is TGTGCCAGCAGCTTACTCGGTGGGGCAAATCAGCCCCAGCATTTT. This chain uses TRBV7-2 with TRBJ1-5; D perhaps matches TRBD1 (5 bases). V was pared by 2 bases and J by 4 bases, with 12 bases between. CDR1 and CDR2 from the germline V gene are SGHTA and FQGNSA. CDR3 length: 15 amino acids.

The table lists this clonotype with many counts. The V and J genes are TRBV20-1 and TRBJ2-1; TRBD2 matches at 14 bases. J gave up 7 bases and V 5 bases, and 4 bases lay outside the gene matches. CDR3 size: 14 residues. The germline V gene encodes CDR1 DFQATT and CDR2 SNEGSKA (reference sequence). The CDR3 nucleotides read TGCAGTGCTCCGACTAGCGGGGGGGCTAATGAGCAGTTCTTC. It specifies CSAPTSGGANEQFF.

This clonotype was seen many times. V is TRBV6-5 and J is TRBJ2-3; 13 bases fit TRBD2. Unmatched junction bases numbered 5, after V lost 2 bases and J lost 3 bases. Germline-derived CDR1 and CDR2 are MNHEY and SVGAGI. The CDR3 runs to 17 residues. The CDR3 here is CASSYRLLAGGTDTQYF. CDR3 sequence (DNA): TGTGCCAGCAGTTACAGGCTACTAGCGGGGGGGACAGATACGCAGTATTTT.

This clonotype was observed at least ten times. This chain links TRBV27 with TRBJ2-5; 10 nucleotides line up with TRBD2. The CDR3 runs to 17 residues. Germline V gives CDR1 MNHEY, CDR2 SMNVEV (reference sequence). V dropped 7 bases and J dropped 2; count of bases not matched to a gene: 13. This chain's CDR3 is CASTGLRAGGLQETQYF. The CDR3 nucleotides are TGTGCCAGCACCGGGCTTCGAGCGGGGGGGTTACAAGAGACCCAGTACTTC.

This clonotype was seen at least ten times. The chain carries TRBV6-6 and TRBJ1-6; D might be TRBD1 (6 bases). V lost 6 bases and J lost 0, with 12 bases in between. The CDR3 is 16 residues long. Germline loops: CDR1 MNHNY, CDR2 SVGAGI (reference sequence). The CDR3 region has the DNA TGTGCCAGCAGGATAGACAGGAGCTCCTATAATTCACCCCTCCACTTT. Its translation: CASRIDRSSYNSPLHF.

There are many counts of this clonotype. The CDR3 protein is CASSTSGTGIGKLFF. The DNA for the CDR3 is TGTGCCAGCAGTACCTCCGGGACAGGGATTGGAAAACTGTTTTTT. This rearrangement joins TRBV12-3 or TRBV12-4 to TRBJ1-4; 9 bases map to TRBD1. This CDR3 is built from 15 residues. The trim removed 5 bases at V and 10 bases at J, leaving 11 bases unmatched.

This clonotype came up many times. The V and J genes are TRBV5-1 and TRBJ1-2, with TRBD1 identical over 8 bases. The CDR3 runs 13 residues. V was clipped by 4 bases and J by 5 bases; unmatched bases: 4. Germline CDR1 reads SGHRS; CDR2 reads YFSETQ. The CDR3 here is CASSADREYGYTF. CDR3 in DNA: TGCGCCAGCAGCGCGGACAGGGAATATGGCTACACCTTC.

This clonotype has ten or more counts. This rearrangement joins TRBV5-1 to TRBJ2-3; TRBD2 agrees at 13 bases. The CDR3 totals 17 residues. The junction had 7 bases not matched to a gene; V was cut back by 4 bases and J by 2 bases. Germline CDR1 and CDR2: SGHRS and YFSETQ. The CDR3 DNA reads TGCGCCAGCAGCGAAGGACTAGCGGGGGTTAACACAGATACGCAGTATTTT. It translates to CASSEGLAGVNTDTQYF.

Concerning this clonotype itself: A much larger clone differs by one base, so this may be a read error. The chain couples TRBV30 to TRBJ2-5; TRBD2 is a possible D gene (5 bases). This CDR3 spans 10 amino acids. Germline V gene data show CDR1 as GTSNPN and CDR2 as SVGIG (reference sequence). The germline V and J ends were trimmed by 5 bases and 8 bases, with 9 bases remaining between them. The CDR3 DNA follows: TGTGCCTGGGATGGGAGAACCCAGTACTTC. Translation gives CAWDGRTQYF.

In this sample, this clonotype turned up many times. CDR3 in amino acids: CSASNRDYGYTF. The CDR3 coding sequence is TGCAGTGCTAGTAACAGGGACTATGGCTACACCTTC. The chain combines TRBV20-1 with TRBJ1-2, with D possibly matching TRBD1 (6 bases). Germline V gene sequence: CDR1 DFQATT, CDR2 SNEGSKA (reference sequence). This CDR3 comprises 12 residues. V gave up 3 bases and J gave up 3 bases, with 8 bases separating them.

This clonotype was seen repeatedly, ten times or more. The V call is TRBV7-3, the J call TRBJ2-3; possibly TRBD2 for D (7 bases). This CDR3 region has 14 residues. V lost 5 bases to trimming and J lost 5 bases, with 14 bases between them. Germline V gene data show CDR1 as SGHTA and CDR2 as FQGTGA. The CDR3 nucleotides are TGTGCCAGCAGCCAGGGGACGGGGGGAGATACGCAGTATTTT. Its translation is CASSQGTGGDTQYF.

This clonotype appeared many times. The chain joins TRBV20-1 to TRBJ2-1; 8 nucleotides line up with TRBD1. After removal of 5 bases from V and 3 bases from J, the junction contained 9 bases not matched to a gene. The CDR3 contains 15 residues. Germline loops: CDR1 DFQATT, CDR2 SNEGSKA (reference sequence). CDR3 amino acids: CSAPRTGTFYNEQFF. The CDR3 region has the DNA TGCAGTGCTCCCCGGACAGGGACTTTCTACAATGAGCAGTTCTTC.

This clonotype showed up many times. The chain combines TRBV29-1 with TRBJ1-1; D is unclear. CDR3 length: 12 residues. The V gene's germline CDR1 is SQVTM and CDR2 ANQGSEA. Trimming left V 6 bases short and J 4 bases short, with 12 bases between. DNA for the CDR3: TGCAGCGTGCTCACAGTTCCCACTGAAGCTTTCTTT. Translation gives CSVLTVPTEAFF.

This clonotype was detected ten times or more. V usage is TRBV5-6 and J usage is TRBJ1-2, with no clear D. The V gene's germline CDR1 is SGHDT and CDR2 YYEEEE. The CDR3 runs 12 residues. Trimming took 0 bases from V and 3 from J, leaving 3 bases between them. CDR3 in amino acids: CASSLADYGYTF. The CDR3 bases are TGTGCCAGCAGCTTGGCCGACTATGGCTACACCTTC.

This clonotype has ten or more counts. The chain employs TRBV18 and TRBJ1-2; TRBD1 matches at 7 bases. The CDR3 sequence is 15 residues long. The germline V gene encodes CDR1 KGHSH and CDR2 LQKENI. With 3 bases clipped from V and 4 bases from J, the junction kept 8 bases outside the gene matches. As DNA, the CDR3 is TGTGCCAGCTCACCGGACAGGAATGGGGGCTATGGCTACACCTTC. This translates into CASSPDRNGGYGYTF.

This clonotype was seen at least ten times. The chain employs TRBV6-2 or TRBV6-3 and TRBJ1-1; D is uncertain. This CDR3 region has 11 residues. Germline CDR1 reads MNHEY; CDR2 reads SVGEGT. V lost 3 bases and J lost 6, with 5 bases in between. For the CDR3, the DNA is TGTGCCAGCAGTTATGTCTCTGAAGCTTTCTTT. It encodes CASSYVSEAFF.

This clonotype was observed at least ten times. V and J are TRBV18 and TRBJ1-6; TRBD1 is a possible D gene (6 bases). The CDR3 sequence is 13 residues long. Germline loops: CDR1 KGHSH, CDR2 LQKENI. V was trimmed by 8 bases and J by 5 bases, leaving 10 bases between them. CDR3 amino acids: CASQDRDNSPLHF. The CDR3, as DNA: TGTGCCAGCCAGGACAGAGATAATTCACCCCTCCACTTT.

The V gene is TRBV9, the J gene TRBJ1-1, with a tentative D call TRBD1 (6 bases). The CDR3 has 14 amino acids. Trimming removed 4 bases at V and 0 bases at J, with 10 bases between. Germline V gene data show CDR1 as SGDLS and CDR2 as YYNGEE. In DNA, the CDR3 is TGTGCCAGCAGCAAGGACAGCCTGAACACTGAAGCTTTCTTT. It yields the protein CASSKDSLNTEAFF.

This clonotype was found many times. CDR3 DNA: TGTGCCAGCAGACTGGGACAGGGGGCTTTTGCAGATACGCAGTATTTT. Amino acids: CASRLGQGAFADTQYF. This chain uses TRBV6-5 with TRBJ2-3; 12 bases match TRBD1. The CDR3 covers 16 residues. Trimming cost V 6 bases and J 4 bases; bases outside gene matches: 8. The germline CDR1 and CDR2 sequences are MNHEY and SVGAGI.

This clonotype was counted many times. The rearrangement links TRBV12-3 or TRBV12-4 to TRBJ1-6; D is unresolved. This CDR3 region has 13 residues. V was shortened by 1 base and J by 8 bases, with 6 bases between the two germline ends. DNA of the CDR3: TGTGCCAGCAGTTTAGAGGTCTATTCACCCCTCCACTTT. The encoded protein is CASSLEVYSPLHF.

This clonotype has at least ten counts. V usage is TRBV15 and J usage is TRBJ2-7; no clear D gene. There are 14 residues in the CDR3. CDR1 and CDR2 from the germline V gene are LNHNV and YYDKDF (reference sequence). The ends were cut back, 0 bases at V and 5 bases at J, with 11 bases in the middle. CDR3 DNA: TGTGCCACCAGCAGAGATGGAGATGTCCACGAGCAGTACGTC. It codes for CATSRDGDVHEQYV.

The chain uses TRBV4-2 and TRBJ1-5; 8 bases align to TRBD1. This CDR3 has 14 residues. Germline V gene lookup returns CDR1 LGHNA and CDR2 YNFKEQ. The V segment lost 1 base and the J segment 9 bases; nucleotides outside the gene matches: 5. In DNA form, the CDR3 reads TGTGCCAGCAGCCAAGGGACAGGGAGTCGGCCCCAGCATTTT. This gives the protein CASSQGTGSRPQHF.

This clonotype was counted at least ten times. The rearrangement links TRBV5-1 to TRBJ2-3; 9 bases are a match to TRBD2. This CDR3 has 17 residues. Germline V gene data show CDR1 as SGHRS and CDR2 as YFSETQ. Unmatched junction bases numbered 7, after V lost 0 bases and J lost 2 bases. The CDR3, as DNA: TGCGCCAGCAGCTTGGTGTCTAGCGGGGAGGCCACAGATACGCAGTATTTT. This translates into CASSLVSSGEATDTQYF.

This clonotype was counted only a few times. The V gene is TRBV5-1, the J gene TRBJ1-2; 7 positions match TRBD1. V lost 3 bases, J lost 2 bases, and 16 bases stayed unmatched. Germline CDR1 SGHRS, CDR2 YFSETQ. This CDR3 has 18 residues. The DNA for the CDR3 is TGCGCCAGCAGCTACCCTCCGGGACAGAGTTACGACAACTATGGCTACACCTTC. Translating it yields CASSYPPGQSYDNYGYTF.